The next 2 T cell receptor beta chains were all read from a single sample in a study of OX40 agonist ivuxolimab in advanced cancers. The library was built by means of the immunoSEQ multiplex PCR assay. The source is immuneACCESS, and TCRdb retained only in-frame sequences with V and J called. Part of the clones is not carried over; for the studies checked, unresolved V genes explain less than half of this, and the remainder is unexplained. The sample table shows about 48,000 clones, and 75% to 85% are seen once. Over 1% of the sample lies in the top ten. The sample here was CD4+ or CD8+ T cells sorted from blood, taken in a trial of the OX40 agonist ivuxolimab. These receptors were obtained from an adult with an advanced solid tumor such as melanoma, head and neck, liver or kidney cancer.

V gene TRBV5-1 combines with J gene TRBJ2-7; 7 bases are shared with TRBD1. Germline-derived CDR1 and CDR2 are SGHRS and YFSETQ. This CDR3 is 14 amino acids long. The V gene end was trimmed by 4 bases and the J gene end by 2 bases; junction bases not matched to a gene: 6. The CDR3 nucleotides are TGCGCCAGCAGCACCGGACAGGCACCCTACGAGCAGTACTTC. Translated, it gives CASSTGQAPYEQYF.

This chain uses TRBV6-5 with TRBJ1-2; TRBD1 might be the D (5 bases). This CDR3 spans 13 amino acids. Germline loops: CDR1 MNHEY, CDR2 SVGAGI. Trimming stripped 6 bases from V and 5 bases from J, with 13 bases between. The CDR3 DNA reads as TGTGCCAGCAGCCTAGGGGAGAGTTATGGCTACACCTTC. This gives the protein CASSLGESYGYTF.